The source of this T cell receptor beta chain is a study of blood T cell repertoires in COVID-19. The table came from immunoSEQ multiplex PCR; TCRdb's copy has only in-frame clones and leaves some out. Of fewer than 600,000 clones in the sample, 89% were seen once. Trimming left V 6 bases short and J 8 bases short, with 16 bases between. The germline CDR1 and CDR2 sequences are MDHEN and SYDVKM. This CDR3 region has 14 residues. The clonotype originates from a young man with COVID-19, enrolled during active disease. The material sequenced was peripheral blood. The rearrangement uses TRBV28 and TRBJ1-4; a possible D gene is TRBD1 (5 bases). The CDR3 DNA follows: TGTGCCAGCAGCCCAACGCTGACAGTCGAAAAACTGTTTTTT. Translation gives CASSPTLTVEKLFF.